Below are 10 T cell receptor beta chains sequenced from a single sample in a study of CXCR3-negative and CXCR3-positive naive CD8 T cells. cDNA libraries for TRB were generated by 5' RACE incorporating UMI labels. TCRdb re-called the 5' RACE reads; one entry per CDR3 protein, DNA not given. The ten top clones account for around 20%, within a sample of 55,000 to 70,000 distinct CDR3 sequences. The sample taken for sequencing was memory CD8+ T cells from blood. The receptors stem from a human donor in good health. Some clones in this sample may be carry-over from other donors' samples.

CDR3 region: CSARPLTSQPSEQFF. The chain has TRBV20-1 and TRBJ2-1; TCRdb's assignment of TRBD2 cannot be checked, as there is no DNA. Germline V gene lookup returns CDR1 DFQATT and CDR2 SNEGSKA (reference sequence). The CDR3 length is 15 residues.

This chain connects TRBV28 to TRBJ1-1. Looked up from germline, CDR1 is MDHEN and CDR2 is SYDVKM. CDR3 length: 13 amino acids. CDR3 residues: CASSLGLGTEAFF.

The chain joins TRBV7-8 to TRBJ1-1. Per germline, CDR1 SGHVS and CDR2 FQNEAQ. The CDR3 has 15 amino acids. The CDR3 protein is CASSLLENGLTEAFF.

The CDR3 is CSARDPNEYYEQYF. The genes are TRBV20-1 and TRBJ2-7. This CDR3 comprises 14 residues. Germline V gene lookup returns CDR1 DFQATT and CDR2 SNEGSKA (reference sequence).

The chain carries TRBV29-1 and TRBJ2-2. Looked up from germline, CDR1 is SQVTM and CDR2 is ANQGSEA. The CDR3 contains 15 residues. This chain's CDR3 is CSVEWETANTGELFF.

This sequence joins TRBV13 and TRBJ1-2; absent DNA, TCRdb's TRBD1 call cannot be checked. Germline CDR1 and CDR2: PRHDT and FYEKMQ (reference sequence). The CDR3 totals 12 residues. The CDR3 region is CASSLRGPGYTF.

This chain links TRBV28 with TRBJ1-5; TCRdb names TRBD1, which stays unverified in the absence of DNA. The CDR3 runs to 13 residues. Germline V gene lookup returns CDR1 MDHEN and CDR2 SYDVKM. CDR3 in amino acids: CASSFAPAWAQHF.

This rearrangement joins TRBV28 to TRBJ1-1; TCRdb designates TRBD1, a call that cannot be tested without DNA. CDR1 and CDR2 from the germline V gene are MDHEN and SYDVKM. CDR3 size: 14 residues. CDR3 amino acids: CASSNRGLNTEAFF.

This chain joins TRBV29-1 and TRBJ1-1; checking the TCRdb D call of TRBD1 is not possible without DNA. The germline gives CDR1 SQVTM, CDR2 ANQGSEA. CDR3 length: 12 residues. CDR3 residues: CSVVPGNTEAFF.

The chain couples TRBV27 to TRBJ2-7; with no DNA, the TCRdb D assignment of TRBD2 cannot be verified. Germline assignment: CDR1 MNHEY and CDR2 SMNVEV (reference sequence). The CDR3 is made up of 12 amino acids. The CDR3 spells CASKSYSYEQYF.